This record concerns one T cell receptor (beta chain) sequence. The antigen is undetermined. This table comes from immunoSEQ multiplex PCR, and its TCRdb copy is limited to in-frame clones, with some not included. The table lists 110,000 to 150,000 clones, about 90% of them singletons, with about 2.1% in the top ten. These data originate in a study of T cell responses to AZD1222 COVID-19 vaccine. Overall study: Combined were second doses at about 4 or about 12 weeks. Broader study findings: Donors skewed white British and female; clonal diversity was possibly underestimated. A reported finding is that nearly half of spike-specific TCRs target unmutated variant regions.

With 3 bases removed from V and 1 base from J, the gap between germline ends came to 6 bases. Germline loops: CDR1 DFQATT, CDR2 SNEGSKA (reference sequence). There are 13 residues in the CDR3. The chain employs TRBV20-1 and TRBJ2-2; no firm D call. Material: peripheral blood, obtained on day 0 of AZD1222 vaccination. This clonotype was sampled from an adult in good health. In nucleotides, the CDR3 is TGCAGTGCTAGTAAACAGAACACCGGGGAGCTGTTTTTT. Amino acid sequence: CSASKQNTGELFF.